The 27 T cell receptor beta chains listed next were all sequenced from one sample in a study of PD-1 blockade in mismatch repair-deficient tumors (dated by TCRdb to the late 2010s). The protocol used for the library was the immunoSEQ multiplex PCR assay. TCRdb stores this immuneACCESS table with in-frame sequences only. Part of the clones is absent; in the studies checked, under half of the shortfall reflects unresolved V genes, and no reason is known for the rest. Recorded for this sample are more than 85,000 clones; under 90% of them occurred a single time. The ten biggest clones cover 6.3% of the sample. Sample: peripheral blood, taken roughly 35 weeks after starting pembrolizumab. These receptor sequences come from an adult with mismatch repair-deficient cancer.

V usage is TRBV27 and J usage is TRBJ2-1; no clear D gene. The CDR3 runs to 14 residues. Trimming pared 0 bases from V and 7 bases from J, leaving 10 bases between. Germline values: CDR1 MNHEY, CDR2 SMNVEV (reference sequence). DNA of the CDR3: TGTGCCAGCAGTTTATCCCAGGTCCCAAATGAGCAGTTCTTC. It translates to CASSLSQVPNEQFF.

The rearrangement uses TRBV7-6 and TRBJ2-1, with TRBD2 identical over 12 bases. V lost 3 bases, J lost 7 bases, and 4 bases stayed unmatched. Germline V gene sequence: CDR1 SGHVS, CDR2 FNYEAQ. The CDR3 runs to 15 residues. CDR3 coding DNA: TGTGCCAGCAGCTTCATCCTAGCGGGAGGGAATGAGCAGTTCTTC. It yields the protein CASSFILAGGNEQFF.

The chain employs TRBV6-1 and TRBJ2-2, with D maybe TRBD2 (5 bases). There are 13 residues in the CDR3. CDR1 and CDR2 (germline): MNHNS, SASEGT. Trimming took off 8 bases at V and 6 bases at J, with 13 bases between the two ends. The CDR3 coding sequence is TGTGCCAGCCGAGGAGCGGACGCCGGGGAGCTGTTTTTT. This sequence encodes CASRGADAGELFF.

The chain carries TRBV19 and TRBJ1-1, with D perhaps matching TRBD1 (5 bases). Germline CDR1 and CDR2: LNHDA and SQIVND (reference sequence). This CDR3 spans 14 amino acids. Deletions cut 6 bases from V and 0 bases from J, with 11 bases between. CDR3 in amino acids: CASSPRAMNTEAFF. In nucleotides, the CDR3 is TGTGCCAGTAGCCCCAGGGCCATGAACACTGAAGCTTTCTTT.

The CDR3 region has the DNA TGCGCCAGCAGCTTGTATGGGACAGGGGCCAATGAGCAGTTCTTC. It yields the protein CASSLYGTGANEQFF. The genes are TRBV5-1 and TRBJ2-1, with 10 bases identical to TRBD1. The CDR3 consists of 15 residues. Germline V gene lookup returns CDR1 SGHRS and CDR2 YFSETQ. The trim removed 1 base at V and 6 bases at J, leaving 4 bases unmatched.

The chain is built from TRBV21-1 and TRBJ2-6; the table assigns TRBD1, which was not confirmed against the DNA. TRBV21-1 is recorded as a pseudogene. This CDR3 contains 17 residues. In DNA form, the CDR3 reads TGTGCCAGCAGCACTCGTCAGGGGGCGACGGGGGCCAACGTCCTGACTTTC. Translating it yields CASSTRQGATGANVLTF.

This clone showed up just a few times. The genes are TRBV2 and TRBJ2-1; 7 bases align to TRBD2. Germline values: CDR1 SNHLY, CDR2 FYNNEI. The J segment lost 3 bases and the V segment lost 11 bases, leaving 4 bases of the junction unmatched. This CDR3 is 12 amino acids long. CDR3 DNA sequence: TGTGCCCTTCGCGGGGGCTACAATGAGCAGTTCTTC. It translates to CALRGGYNEQFF.

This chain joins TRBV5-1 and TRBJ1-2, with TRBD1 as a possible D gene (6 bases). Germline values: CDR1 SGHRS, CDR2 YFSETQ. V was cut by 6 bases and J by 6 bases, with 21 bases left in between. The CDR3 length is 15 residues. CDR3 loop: CASNRAVPPSDGYTF. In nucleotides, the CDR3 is TGCGCCAGCAACAGGGCCGTGCCGCCAAGCGATGGCTACACCTTC.

CDR3 amino acids: CSVVPGRVVYNEQFF. Here the CDR3 DNA reads TGCAGCGTTGTTCCCGGGAGGGTGGTCTACAATGAGCAGTTCTTC. V gene TRBV29-1 combines with J gene TRBJ2-1; 8 bases line up with TRBD2. With 4 bases clipped from V and 3 bases from J, the junction kept 8 bases outside the gene matches. The CDR3 totals 15 residues. CDR1 and CDR2 from the germline V gene are SQVTM and ANQGSEA.

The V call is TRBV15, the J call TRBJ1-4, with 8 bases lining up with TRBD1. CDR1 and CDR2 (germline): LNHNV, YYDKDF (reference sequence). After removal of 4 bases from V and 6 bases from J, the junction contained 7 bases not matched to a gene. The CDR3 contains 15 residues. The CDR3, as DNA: TGTGCCACCAGCATCGGGGGACAGGACCATGAAAAACTGTTTTTT. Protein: CATSIGGQDHEKLFF.

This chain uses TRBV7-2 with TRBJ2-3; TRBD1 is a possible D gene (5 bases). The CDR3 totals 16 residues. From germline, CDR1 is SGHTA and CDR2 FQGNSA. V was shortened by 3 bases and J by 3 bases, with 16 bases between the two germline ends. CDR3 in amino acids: CASSFAGPVLTDTQYF. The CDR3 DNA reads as TGTGCCAGCAGCTTTGCAGGGCCCGTCTTAACAGATACGCAGTATTTT.

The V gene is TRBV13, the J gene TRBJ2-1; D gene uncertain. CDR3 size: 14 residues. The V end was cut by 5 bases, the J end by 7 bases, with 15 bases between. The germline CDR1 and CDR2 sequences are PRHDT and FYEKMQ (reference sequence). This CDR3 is CASSRQRTLNEQFF. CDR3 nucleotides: TGTGCCAGCAGCCGCCAGAGGACCCTTAATGAGCAGTTCTTC.

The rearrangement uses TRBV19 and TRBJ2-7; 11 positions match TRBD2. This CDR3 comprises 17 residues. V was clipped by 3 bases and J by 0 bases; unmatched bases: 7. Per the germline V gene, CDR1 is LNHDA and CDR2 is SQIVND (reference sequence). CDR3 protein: CASSMGPSGRSSYEQYF. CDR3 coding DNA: TGTGCCAGTAGTATGGGCCCTAGCGGGAGGAGCTCCTACGAGCAGTACTTC.

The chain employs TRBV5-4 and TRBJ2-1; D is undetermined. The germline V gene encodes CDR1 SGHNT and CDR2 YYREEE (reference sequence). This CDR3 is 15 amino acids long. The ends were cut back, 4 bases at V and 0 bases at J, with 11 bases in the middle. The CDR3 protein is CASSPPQFSYNEQFF. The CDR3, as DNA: TGTGCCAGCAGCCCCCCCCAGTTCTCCTACAATGAGCAGTTCTTC.

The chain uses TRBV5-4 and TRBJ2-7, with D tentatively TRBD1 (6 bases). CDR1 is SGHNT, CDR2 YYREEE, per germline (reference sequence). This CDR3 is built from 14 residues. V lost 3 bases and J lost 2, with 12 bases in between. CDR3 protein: CASSSRTGPYEQYF. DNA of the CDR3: TGTGCCAGCAGCTCCCGAACAGGGCCCTACGAGCAGTACTTC.

The CDR3 DNA is TGTGCCAGCAGCCAAGAAGGGACAGAATCCTACGAGCAGTACTTC. This translates into CASSQEGTESYEQYF. The J gene is TRBJ2-7, the V gene TRBV5-4; TRBD1 matches 7 bases. The CDR3 is 15 amino acids. From germline, CDR1 is SGHNT and CDR2 YYREEE (reference sequence). V trimming: 4 bases; J trimming: 1 base; junction bases outside the gene matches: 8.

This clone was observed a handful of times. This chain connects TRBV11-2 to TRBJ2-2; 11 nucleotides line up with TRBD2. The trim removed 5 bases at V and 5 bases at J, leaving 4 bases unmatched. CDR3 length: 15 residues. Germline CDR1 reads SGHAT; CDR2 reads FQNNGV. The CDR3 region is CASSDSGRGTGELFF. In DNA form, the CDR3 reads TGTGCCAGCAGCGATAGCGGGAGGGGGACCGGGGAGCTGTTTTTT.

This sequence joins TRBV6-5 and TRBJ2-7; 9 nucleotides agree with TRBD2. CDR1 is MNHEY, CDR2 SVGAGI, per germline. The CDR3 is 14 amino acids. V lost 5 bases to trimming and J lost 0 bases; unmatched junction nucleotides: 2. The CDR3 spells CASSLAGTSYEQYF. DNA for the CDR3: TGTGCCAGCAGTCTAGCGGGGACCTCCTACGAGCAGTACTTC.

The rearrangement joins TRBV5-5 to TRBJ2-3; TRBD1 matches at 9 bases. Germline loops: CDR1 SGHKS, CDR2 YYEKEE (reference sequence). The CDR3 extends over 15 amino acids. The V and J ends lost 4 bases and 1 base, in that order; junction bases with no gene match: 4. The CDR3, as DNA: TGTGCCAGCAGCGGGACAGGGTTGGGCACAGATACGCAGTATTTT. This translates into CASSGTGLGTDTQYF.

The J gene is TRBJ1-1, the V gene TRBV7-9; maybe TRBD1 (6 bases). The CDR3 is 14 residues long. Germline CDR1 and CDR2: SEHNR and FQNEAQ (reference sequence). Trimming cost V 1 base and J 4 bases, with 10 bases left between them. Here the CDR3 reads CASSLEAGVTEAFF. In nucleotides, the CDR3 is TGTGCCAGCAGCTTAGAGGCAGGGGTCACTGAAGCTTTCTTT.

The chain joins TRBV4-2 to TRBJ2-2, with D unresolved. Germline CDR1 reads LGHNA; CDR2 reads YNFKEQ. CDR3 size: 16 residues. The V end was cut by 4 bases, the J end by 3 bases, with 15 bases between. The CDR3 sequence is CASSPTEEWDTGELFF. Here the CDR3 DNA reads TGTGCCAGCAGCCCCACAGAGGAGTGGGACACCGGGGAGCTGTTTTTT.

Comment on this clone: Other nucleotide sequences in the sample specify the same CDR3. CDR3 nucleotides: TGTGCCAGCGTTCGAGGGTCGGAAGAGACCCAGTACTTC. It yields the protein CASVRGSEETQYF. This chain links TRBV6-1 with TRBJ2-5; D perhaps matches TRBD2 (5 bases). CDR1 is MNHNS and CDR2 is SASEGT in the germline V gene. This CDR3 spans 13 amino acids. Trimming pared 8 bases from V and 3 bases from J, leaving 13 bases between.

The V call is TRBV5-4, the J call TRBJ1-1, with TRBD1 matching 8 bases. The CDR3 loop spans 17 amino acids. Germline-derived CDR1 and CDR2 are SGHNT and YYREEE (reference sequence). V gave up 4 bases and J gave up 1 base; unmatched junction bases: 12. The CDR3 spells CASSPGQGVLGNTEAFF. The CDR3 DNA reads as TGTGCCAGCAGCCCCGGACAGGGCGTTTTAGGGAACACTGAAGCTTTCTTT.

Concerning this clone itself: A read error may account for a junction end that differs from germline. The CDR3 reads CAISENLGSTDTQYF. In DNA form, the CDR3 reads TGTGCCATCAGTGAGAACCTGGGAAGCACAGATACGCAGTATTTT. The chain is built from TRBV6-6 and TRBJ2-3; no reliable D call. Germline V gene sequence: CDR1 MNHNY, CDR2 SVGAGI (reference sequence). The CDR3 covers 15 residues.

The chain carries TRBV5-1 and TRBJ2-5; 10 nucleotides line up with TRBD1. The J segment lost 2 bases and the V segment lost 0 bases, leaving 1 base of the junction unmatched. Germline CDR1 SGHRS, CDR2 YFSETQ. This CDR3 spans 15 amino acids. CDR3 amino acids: CASSLGGQGQETQYF. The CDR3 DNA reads TGCGCCAGCAGCTTGGGGGGACAGGGGCAAGAGACCCAGTACTTC.

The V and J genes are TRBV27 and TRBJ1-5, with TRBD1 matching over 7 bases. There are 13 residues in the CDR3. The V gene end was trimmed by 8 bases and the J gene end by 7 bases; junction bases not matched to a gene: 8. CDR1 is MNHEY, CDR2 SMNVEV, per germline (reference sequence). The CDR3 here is CASRGQVGQPQHF. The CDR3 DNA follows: TGTGCCAGCCGTGGACAGGTAGGACAGCCCCAGCATTTT.

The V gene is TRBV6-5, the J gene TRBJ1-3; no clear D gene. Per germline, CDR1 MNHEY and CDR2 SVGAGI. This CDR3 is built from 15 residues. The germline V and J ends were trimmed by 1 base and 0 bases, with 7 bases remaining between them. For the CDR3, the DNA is TGTGCCAGCAGTTACTTCGGGCCCTCTGGAAACACCATATATTTT. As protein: CASSYFGPSGNTIYF.